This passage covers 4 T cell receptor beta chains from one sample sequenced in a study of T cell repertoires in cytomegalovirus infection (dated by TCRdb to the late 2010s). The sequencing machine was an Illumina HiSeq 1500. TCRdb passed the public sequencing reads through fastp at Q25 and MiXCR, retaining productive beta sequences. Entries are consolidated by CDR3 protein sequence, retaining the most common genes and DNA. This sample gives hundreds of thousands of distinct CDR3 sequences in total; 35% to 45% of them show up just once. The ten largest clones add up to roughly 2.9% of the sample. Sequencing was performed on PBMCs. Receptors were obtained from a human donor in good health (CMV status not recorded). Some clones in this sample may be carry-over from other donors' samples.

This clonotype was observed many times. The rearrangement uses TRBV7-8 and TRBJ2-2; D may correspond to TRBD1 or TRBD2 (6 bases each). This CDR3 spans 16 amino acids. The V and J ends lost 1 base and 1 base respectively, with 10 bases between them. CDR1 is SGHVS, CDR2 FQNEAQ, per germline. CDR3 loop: CASSLVGGVNTGELFF. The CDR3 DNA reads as TGTGCCAGCAGCTTAGTCGGGGGCGTGAACACCGGGGAGCTGTTTTTT.

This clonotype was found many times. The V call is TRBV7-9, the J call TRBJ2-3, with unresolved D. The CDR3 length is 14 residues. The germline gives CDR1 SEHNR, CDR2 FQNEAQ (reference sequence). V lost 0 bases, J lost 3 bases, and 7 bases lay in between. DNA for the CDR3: TGTGCCAGCAGCTTAGCGCCGGGTACAGATACGCAGTATTTT. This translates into CASSLAPGTDTQYF.

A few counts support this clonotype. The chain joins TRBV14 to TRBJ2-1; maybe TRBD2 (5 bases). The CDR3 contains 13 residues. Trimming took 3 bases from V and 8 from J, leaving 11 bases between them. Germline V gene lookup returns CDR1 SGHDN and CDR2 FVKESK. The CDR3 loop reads CASSHIEGYEQFF. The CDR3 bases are TGTGCCAGCAGCCATATCGAGGGATATGAGCAGTTCTTC. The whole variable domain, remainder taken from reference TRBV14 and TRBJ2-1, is EAGVTQFPSHSVIEKGQTVTLRCDPISGHDNLYWYRRVMGKEIKFLLHFVKESKQDESGMPNNRFLAERTGGTYSTLKVQPAELEDSGVYFCASSHIEGYEQFFGPGTRLTVL.

The CDR3 nucleotides are TGTGCCAGCAGTGAGGACTTCGGCACAGATACGCAGTATTTT. The encoded protein is CASSEDFGTDTQYF. The gene calls are TRBV6-4 and TRBJ2-3; a possible D gene is TRBD2 (5 bases). CDR1 is MRHNA and CDR2 is SNTAGT in the germline V gene. Trimming took off 3 bases at V and 1 base at J, with 8 bases between the two ends. The CDR3 length is 14 residues.